This entry describes one T cell receptor beta chain. Its antigen remains unknown. TCRdb's table, derived via immunoSEQ multiplex PCR, lists solely in-frame clones and lacks some. The data hold over 110,000 clones, with 75% to 90% observed a single time. This record belongs to a study of T cell responses to AZD1222 COVID-19 vaccine. Whole-study results and caveats: Spike-specific TCR breadth and depth went up after people got two AZD1222 doses. Most donors were white British, females outnumbered males, and clonal diversity was possibly underestimated.

Per germline, CDR1 SGHRS and CDR2 YFSETQ. The CDR3 length is 18 residues. Deletions cut 3 bases from V and 0 bases from J, with 18 bases between. The material sequenced was peripheral blood, taken 28 days after the second AZD1222 dose. The gene calls are TRBV5-1 and TRBJ1-4; no definite D call. This clonotype was obtained from an adult who received the AZD1222 COVID-19 vaccine. The CDR3 region has the DNA TGCGCCAGCAGCTACTTCGGCGGTCGGGGTGCAACTAATGAAAAACTGTTTTTT. It specifies CASSYFGGRGATNEKLFF.